A selection of T cell receptor beta chains follows, all from one sample in a study of T cells in Graves' hyperthyroidism and ophthalmopathy. TCRdb analysed the multiplex PCR reads with MiXCR anew, one entry per CDR3 protein. Among a few hundred thousand distinct CDR3 sequences listed, approximately 15% were seen once. The sequencing sample was made of blood. All receptors come from a woman aged 18-30 years with Graves' hyperthyroidism. Both conserved end residues are part of each CDR3. A D gene is named only where the DNA matches it firmly.

D gene | V gene | CDR3 protein
- | TRBV28 | CASGLDPRGLLGNTIYF
- | TRBV5-8 | CASSLAVRGSSGANVLTF
- | TRBV27 | CASSLTFMNQPQHF
- | TRBV29-1 | CSVEGQDFGKLFF
- | TRBV12-3/TRBV12-4 | CASSSTGTSYNEQFF
TRBD1 | TRBV3-1 | CASSQGQTYYGYTF
- | TRBV20-1 | CSARDLRDSGANVLTF
- | TRBV20-1 | CSASALGGMSSYNEQFF
TRBD2 | TRBV11-2 | CASSLDRRGAGLAGGGEQFF
- | TRBV28 | CASSLTQSDQPQHF
TRBD2 | TRBV6-1 | CASSEETGGFTDTQYF
- | TRBV12-3/TRBV12-4 | CASSFGDGNSPLHF
- | TRBV3-1 | CASSQGKGSGYGYTF
- | TRBV28 | CASSFSSWGQFAYNSPLHF
TRBD2 | TRBV12-3/TRBV12-4 | CASRPWAGAYEQYF
- | TRBV27 | CASSPLQDFSYNEQFF
- | TRBV9 | CASSASNEKLFF
TRBD1 | TRBV20-1 | CSAREGQDNQPQHF
TRBD2 | TRBV28 | CASIYAGGTYEQYF
- | TRBV29-1 | CSTGLISVEGTGEAEAFF
TRBD2 | TRBV20-1 | CSANGWTSGRAATDTQYF
- | TRBV27 | CASSFEGTFTDTQYF
TRBD1 | TRBV24-1 | CATSDRGTNEKLFF
- | TRBV5-4 | CASTTDRNEAFF
- | TRBV20-1 | CSAREVLGQPQHF
TRBD1 | TRBV5-8 | CASSLNFLHPRYRGQFF
TRBD2 | TRBV11-2 | CASSLIGLAGAQETQYF
- | TRBV4-1 | CASSPRQVGNTEAFF
- | TRBV30 | CAWIRPGARLGTEAFF
TRBD1 | TRBV7-9 | CVSSLESGGNYGYTF
TRBD1 | TRBV9 | CASSVVETGLRSGANVLTF